These 19 T cell receptor beta chains were all obtained from the same sample, sequenced in a study of neoadjuvant anti-PD-1 for oral cavity cancer. Time point of the sample: after neoadjuvant nivolumab, at surgical resection. Sequencing used immunoSEQ multiplex PCR; TCRdb keeps in-frame clones, though not all of them. The sample yields about 9,100 clones, 64% seen once. Sample: PBMCs, taken after nivolumab (anti-PD-1) treatment. The receptors stem from a person aged 40 to 85 with oral cavity squamous cell carcinoma.

V is TRBV28 and J is TRBJ2-7; D not resolved. Germline CDR1 is MDHEN and CDR2 is SYDVKM. This CDR3 region has 11 residues. Trimming shortened V by 2 bases and J by 2 bases, and 1 base separated the two germline ends. The CDR3: CASSLPYEQYF. The DNA for the CDR3 is TGTGCCAGCAGTTTACCCTACGAGCAGTACTTC.

The table lists this clone with a count of one. The CDR3 coding sequence is TGCGCCAGCAGCTTGAAGGTAACTAGCGCCGTCAGTAGTACAGATACGCAGTATTTT. This sequence encodes CASSLKVTSAVSSTDTQYF. The rearrangement links TRBV5-1 to TRBJ2-3; TRBD2 agrees at 7 bases. V dropped 1 base and J dropped 3; count of bases not matched to a gene: 17. The CDR3 has 19 amino acids. CDR1 SGHRS and CDR2 YFSETQ come from the germline V gene.

This clone came up a few times. V is TRBV5-1 and J is TRBJ1-1, with D possibly being TRBD1 (5 bases). Trimming shortened V by 2 bases and J by 4 bases, and 9 bases separated the two germline ends. Germline CDR1 SGHRS, CDR2 YFSETQ. This CDR3 comprises 13 residues. CDR3 sequence: CASSFGGTTEAFF. The DNA of the CDR3 is TGCGCCAGCAGCTTCGGGGGGACCACTGAAGCTTTCTTT.

This clone was observed a few times. The genes are TRBV5-1 and TRBJ1-1; TRBD1 aligns across 7 bases. The V and J ends lost 2 bases and 3 bases, in that order; junction bases with no gene match: 7. The CDR3 is 15 residues long. The germline V gene has CDR1 SGHRS and CDR2 YFSETQ. For the CDR3, the DNA is TGCGCCAGCAGCTTTACAGGGGAATCGTACACTGAAGCTTTCTTT. As protein: CASSFTGESYTEAFF.

The CDR3: CASSLTQGYNQPQHF. The CDR3 bases are TGTGCCAGCAGTCTTACACAGGGTTACAATCAGCCCCAGCATTTT. The V and J genes are TRBV6-1 and TRBJ1-5; the D gene is possibly TRBD1 (6 bases). CDR1 and CDR2 from the germline V gene are MNHNS and SASEGT. Between the trimmed V and J ends, which lost 5 bases and 3 bases, there was a span of 14 bases. The CDR3 loop spans 15 amino acids.

The chain carries TRBV10-3 and TRBJ2-5; D remains ambiguous. CDR3 length: 15 residues. Trimming removed 2 bases from V and 5 bases from J, with 15 bases in between. CDR1 and CDR2 (germline): ENHRY, SYGVKD. The CDR3: CAISEGSWYQETQYF. CDR3 coding DNA: TGTGCCATCAGTGAGGGTAGCTGGTATCAGGAGACCCAGTACTTC.

The rearrangement joins TRBV27 to TRBJ2-7; 8 bases are shared with TRBD2. Germline V gives CDR1 MNHEY, CDR2 SMNVEV (reference sequence). The CDR3 contains 15 residues. V lost 6 bases, J lost 2 bases, and 9 bases stayed unmatched. As DNA, the CDR3 is TGTGCCAGCAGATCGGGACGGGAGGGAACCTACGAGCAGTACTTC. This sequence encodes CASRSGREGTYEQYF.

The genes are TRBV11-2 and TRBJ2-3, with a weak D call TRBD1 (6 bases). In germline, CDR1 is SGHAT, CDR2 FQNNGV. The CDR3 consists of 13 residues. Trimming took off 6 bases at V and 3 bases at J, with 10 bases between the two ends. The CDR3 protein is CASRPQGTDTQYF. The CDR3 DNA reads TGTGCCAGCAGGCCGCAGGGGACAGATACGCAGTATTTT.

This rearrangement joins TRBV28 to TRBJ2-7, with TRBD2 matching over 16 bases. J gave up 4 bases and V 6 bases, and 12 bases lay outside the gene matches. The CDR3 loop spans 18 amino acids. CDR1 is MDHEN, CDR2 SYDVKM, per germline. The CDR3 sequence is CASRGQGLAGGRGYEQYF. The CDR3 DNA reads TGTGCCAGCAGGGGACAGGGACTAGCGGGAGGGAGGGGGTACGAGCAGTACTTC.

The V gene is TRBV5-1, the J gene TRBJ1-1; possible D gene TRBD1, 6 bases. Trimming shortened V by 2 bases and J by 1 base, and 12 bases separated the two germline ends. The germline V gene has CDR1 SGHRS and CDR2 YFSETQ. The CDR3 totals 15 residues. CDR3 DNA: TGCGCCAGCAGCTTTCCGCCGGGACAGAACACTGAAGCTTTCTTT. Translation: CASSFPPGQNTEAFF.

The rearrangement joins TRBV11-2 to TRBJ1-6; D gene ambiguous. Germline V gene data show CDR1 as SGHAT and CDR2 as FQNNGV. Trimming removed 3 bases from V and 10 bases from J, with 7 bases in between. The CDR3 consists of 12 residues. CDR3 protein: CASSFFESPLHF. Here the CDR3 DNA reads TGTGCCAGCAGCTTTTTTGAATCACCCCTCCACTTT.

CDR3 bases: TGTGCCAGCCAAAGGGACGCGGGGGGCAATGAGCAGTTCTTC. Translated: CASQRDAGGNEQFF. The chain combines TRBV6-4 with TRBJ2-1, with 8 positions matching TRBD2. The CDR3 is made up of 14 amino acids. The trim removed 8 bases at V and 6 bases at J, leaving 9 bases unmatched. Germline V lookup: CDR1 MRHNA, CDR2 SNTAGT.

This chain joins TRBV6-4 and TRBJ2-5, with D perhaps TRBD1 or TRBD2 (5 bases each). CDR1 and CDR2 (germline): MRHNA, SNTAGT. Deletions cut 5 bases from V and 5 bases from J, with 18 bases between. This CDR3 comprises 15 residues. CDR3: CASSSGTYLLETQYF. The CDR3 DNA is TGTGCCAGCAGTTCCGGGACGTATCTTTTGGAGACCCAGTACTTC.

V is TRBV25-1 and J is TRBJ2-7, with TRBD1 matching 12 bases. Trimming cost V 4 bases and J 7 bases; bases outside gene matches: 8. The CDR3 consists of 15 residues. Germline CDR1 is MGHDK and CDR2 is SYGVNS. CDR3 nucleotide sequence: TGTGCCAGCAGTGTTCGCGGGACAGGGGGCCAGGAGCAGTACTTC. Amino acid sequence: CASSVRGTGGQEQYF.

The V and J genes are TRBV18 and TRBJ2-7; TRBD2 agrees at 11 bases. Germline CDR1 KGHSH, CDR2 LQKENI. The J segment lost 4 bases and the V segment lost 2 bases, leaving 4 bases of the junction unmatched. The CDR3 is 15 amino acids. The CDR3 DNA reads TGTGCCAGCTCACCAGGGACTAGCGGACCTTACGAGCAGTACTTC. Amino acids: CASSPGTSGPYEQYF.

This clone was detected only once. The chain uses TRBV7-3 and TRBJ2-6; TRBD2 is a possible D gene (5 bases). The CDR3 has 18 amino acids. The V gene lost 1 base and the J gene lost 0 bases, with 13 bases spanning the gap. Germline loops: CDR1 SGHTA, CDR2 FQGTGA. The CDR3 nucleotides read TGTGCCAGCAGCTTAATAGGGAGAGGGAGCTCTGGGGCCAACGTCCTGACTTTC. It yields the protein CASSLIGRGSSGANVLTF.

The DNA of the CDR3 is TGTGCCAGCAGCTTCGGGACAGTGAACACCGGGGAGCTGTTTTTT. Translation gives CASSFGTVNTGELFF. The V call is TRBV5-5, the J call TRBJ2-2; TRBD1 agrees at 7 bases. Germline values: CDR1 SGHKS, CDR2 YYEKEE (reference sequence). CDR3 size: 15 residues. J lost 1 base, V lost 2 bases, and 2 bases had no gene match.

The V gene is TRBV7-2, the J gene TRBJ2-7, with 11 bases fitting TRBD2. The trim removed 0 bases at V and 5 bases at J, leaving 6 bases unmatched. The germline gives CDR1 SGHTA, CDR2 FQGNSA. CDR3 size: 16 residues. DNA for the CDR3: TGTGCCAGCAGCTTAGCTCGTAGCGGGGGGGCCCACGAGCAGTACTTC. Translating gives CASSLARSGGAHEQYF.

This clone was seen more than once but under ten times. The chain recombines TRBV5-6 with TRBJ2-3, with D perhaps matching TRBD2 (6 bases). Trimming removed 3 bases at V and 4 bases at J, with 9 bases between. The germline gives CDR1 SGHDT, CDR2 YYEEEE. The CDR3 has 13 residues. CDR3 nucleotides: TGTGCCAGCAGCTCCCGGGAGTCAGATACGCAGTATTTT. Translated, it gives CASSSRESDTQYF.